This paragraph covers one T cell receptor (beta chain) sequence. Building of the TCR beta libraries involved iRepertoire HTBI primers and Arm-PCR of CDR3 regions. TCRdb reprocessed the multiplex PCR reads with MiXCR, giving one entry per CDR3 protein. The data contain around 500,000 distinct CDR3 sequences, about 16% of them singletons. The data derive from a study of regulatory T cells in long-lasting Graves disease. The V end lost 2 bases, the J end lost 7 bases, and 21 bases lay between the germline ends. CDR1 is ENHRY and CDR2 is SYGVKD in the germline V gene. There are 18 residues in the CDR3. Time point defined: newly diagnosed GD, antithyroid drugs for less than 3 months. TCR sequences were obtained from RNA taken from PBMCs. These same records also appear under a second study, on T cells in Graves' hyperthyroidism and ophthalmopathy. That study reports: Patients counted as stable if ophthalmopathy did not develop within 18 months. A 13 V-J signature model discriminated ophthalmopathy versus stable hyperthyroidism. Model-based prediction identified ophthalmopathy a median 6.5 months prior to its onset.

This specimen was peripheral blood mononuclear cells (PBMCs), taken at new diagnosis, from a patient treated with antithyroid drugs. This receptor was identified in a woman aged 35-65 years with Graves disease. The chain recombines TRBV10-3 with TRBJ1-6, with a tentative D call TRBD1 (5 bases). The CDR3 DNA reads TGTGCCATCAGTGAGGACAGCACAAGGATATGGGGGAATTCACCCCTCCACTTT. Translated: CAISEDSTRIWGNSPLHF.